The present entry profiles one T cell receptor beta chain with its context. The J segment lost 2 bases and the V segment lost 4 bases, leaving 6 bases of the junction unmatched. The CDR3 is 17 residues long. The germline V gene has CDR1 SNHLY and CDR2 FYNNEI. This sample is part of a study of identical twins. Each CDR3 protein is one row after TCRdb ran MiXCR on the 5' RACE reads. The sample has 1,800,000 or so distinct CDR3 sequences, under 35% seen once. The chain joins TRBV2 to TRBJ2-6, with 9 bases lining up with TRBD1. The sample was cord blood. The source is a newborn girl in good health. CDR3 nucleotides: TGTGCCAGCAGTGTTACGGACAGGGGAACTGGGGCCAACGTCCTGACTTTC. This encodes CASSVTDRGTGANVLTF. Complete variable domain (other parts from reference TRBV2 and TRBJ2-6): EPEVTQTPSHQVTQMGQEVILRCVPISNHLYFYWYRQILGQKVEFLVSFYNNEISEKSEIFDDQFSVERPDGSNFTLKIRSTKLEDSAMYFCASSVTDRGTGANVLTFGAGSRLTVL.